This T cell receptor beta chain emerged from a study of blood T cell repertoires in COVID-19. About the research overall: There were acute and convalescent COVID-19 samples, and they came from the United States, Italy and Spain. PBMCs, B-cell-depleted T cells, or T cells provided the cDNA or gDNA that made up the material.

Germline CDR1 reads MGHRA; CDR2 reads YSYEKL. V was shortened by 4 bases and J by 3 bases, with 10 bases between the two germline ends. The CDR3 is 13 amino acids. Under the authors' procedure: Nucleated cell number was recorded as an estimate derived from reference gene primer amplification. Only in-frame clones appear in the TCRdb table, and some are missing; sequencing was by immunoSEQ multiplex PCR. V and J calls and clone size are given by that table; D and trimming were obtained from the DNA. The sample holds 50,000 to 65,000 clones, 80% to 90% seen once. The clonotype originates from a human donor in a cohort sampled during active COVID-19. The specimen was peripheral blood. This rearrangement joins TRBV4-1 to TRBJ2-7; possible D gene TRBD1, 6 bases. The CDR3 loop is CASSREQGYEQYF. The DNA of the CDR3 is TGCGCCAGCAGCCGAGAACAGGGCTACGAGCAGTACTTC.